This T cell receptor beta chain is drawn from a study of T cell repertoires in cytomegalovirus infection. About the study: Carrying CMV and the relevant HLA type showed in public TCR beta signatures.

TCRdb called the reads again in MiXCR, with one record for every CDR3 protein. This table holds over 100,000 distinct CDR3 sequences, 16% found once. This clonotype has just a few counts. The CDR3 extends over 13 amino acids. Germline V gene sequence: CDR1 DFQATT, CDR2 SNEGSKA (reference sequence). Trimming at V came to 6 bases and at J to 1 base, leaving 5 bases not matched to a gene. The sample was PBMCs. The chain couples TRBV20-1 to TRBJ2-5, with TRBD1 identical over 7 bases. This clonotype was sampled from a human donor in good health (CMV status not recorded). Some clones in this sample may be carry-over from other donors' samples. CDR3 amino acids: CSASDRAQETQYF. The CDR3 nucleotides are TGCAGTGCCAGCGACAGGGCCCAAGAGACCCAGTACTTC.